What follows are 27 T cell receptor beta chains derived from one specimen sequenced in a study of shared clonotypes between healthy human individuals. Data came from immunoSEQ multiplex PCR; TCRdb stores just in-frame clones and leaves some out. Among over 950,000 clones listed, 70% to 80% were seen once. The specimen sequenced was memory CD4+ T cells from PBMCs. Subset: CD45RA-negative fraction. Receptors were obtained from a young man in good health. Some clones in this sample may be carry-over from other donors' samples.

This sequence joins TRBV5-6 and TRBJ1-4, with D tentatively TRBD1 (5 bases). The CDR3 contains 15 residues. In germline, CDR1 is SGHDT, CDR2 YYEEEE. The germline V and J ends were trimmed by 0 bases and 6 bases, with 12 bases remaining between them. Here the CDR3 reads CASSLVGLGYEKLFF. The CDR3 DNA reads TGTGCCAGCAGCTTGGTGGGACTCGGTTATGAAAAACTGTTTTTT.

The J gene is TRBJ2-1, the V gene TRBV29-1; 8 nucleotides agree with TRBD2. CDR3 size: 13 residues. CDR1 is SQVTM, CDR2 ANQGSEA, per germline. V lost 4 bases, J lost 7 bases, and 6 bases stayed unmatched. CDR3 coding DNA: TGCAGCGTTGGGGGACTAGTGACAAATGAGCAGTTCTTC. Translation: CSVGGLVTNEQFF.

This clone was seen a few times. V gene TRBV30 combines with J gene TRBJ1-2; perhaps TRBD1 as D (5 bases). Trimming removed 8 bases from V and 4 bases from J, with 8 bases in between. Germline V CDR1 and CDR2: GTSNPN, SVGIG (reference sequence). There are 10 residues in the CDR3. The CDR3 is CAQGTYGYTF. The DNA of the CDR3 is TGTGCCCAAGGGACCTATGGCTACACCTTC.

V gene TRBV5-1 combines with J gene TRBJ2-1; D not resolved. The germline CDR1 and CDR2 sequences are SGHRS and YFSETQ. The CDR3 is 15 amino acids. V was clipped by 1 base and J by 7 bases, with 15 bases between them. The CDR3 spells CASSLLVGHSNEQFF. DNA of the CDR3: TGCGCCAGCAGCTTGTTGGTGGGCCACTCAAATGAGCAGTTCTTC.

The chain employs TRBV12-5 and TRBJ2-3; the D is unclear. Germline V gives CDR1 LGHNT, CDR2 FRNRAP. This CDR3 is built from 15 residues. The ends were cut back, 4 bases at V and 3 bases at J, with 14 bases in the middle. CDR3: CASGSGPYGTDTQYF. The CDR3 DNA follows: TGTGCTAGTGGTTCCGGACCCTATGGGACAGATACGCAGTATTTT.

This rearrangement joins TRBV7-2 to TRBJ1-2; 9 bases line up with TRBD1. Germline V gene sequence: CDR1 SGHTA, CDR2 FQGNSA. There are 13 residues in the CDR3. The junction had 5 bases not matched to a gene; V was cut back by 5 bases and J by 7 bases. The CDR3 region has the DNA TGTGCCAGCAGCGAACAGGGGGCGGGTGGCTACACCTTC. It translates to CASSEQGAGGYTF. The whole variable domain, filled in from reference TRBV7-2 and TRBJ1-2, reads GAGVSQSPSNKVTEKGKDVELRCDPISGHTALYWYRQSLGQGLEFLIYFQGNSAPDKSGLPSDRFSAERTGGSVSTLTIQRTQQEDSAVYLCASSEQGAGGYTFGSGTRLTVV.

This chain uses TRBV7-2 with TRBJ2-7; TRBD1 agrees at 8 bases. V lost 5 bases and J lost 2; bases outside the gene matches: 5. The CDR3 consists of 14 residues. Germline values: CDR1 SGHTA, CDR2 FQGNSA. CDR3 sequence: CASSTVQGAYEQYF. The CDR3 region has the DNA TGTGCCAGCAGCACAGTACAGGGGGCCTACGAGCAGTACTTC. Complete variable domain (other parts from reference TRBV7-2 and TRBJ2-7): GAGVSQSPSNKVTEKGKDVELRCDPISGHTALYWYRQSLGQGLEFLIYFQGNSAPDKSGLPSDRFSAERTGGSVSTLTIQRTQQEDSAVYLCASSTVQGAYEQYFGPGTRLTVT.

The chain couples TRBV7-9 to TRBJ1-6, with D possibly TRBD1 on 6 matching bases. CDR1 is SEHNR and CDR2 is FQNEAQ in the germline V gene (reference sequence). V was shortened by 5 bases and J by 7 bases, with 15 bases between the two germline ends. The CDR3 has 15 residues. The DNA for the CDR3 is TGTGCCAGCAGCCTATTTACAGGGCCCAATTCACCCCTCCACTTT. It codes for CASSLFTGPNSPLHF.

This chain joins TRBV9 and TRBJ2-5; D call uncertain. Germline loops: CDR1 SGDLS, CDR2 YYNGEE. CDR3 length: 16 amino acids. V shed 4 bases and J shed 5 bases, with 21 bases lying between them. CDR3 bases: TGTGCCAGCAGCTCAAATCCCCAGCGAAGTCGGGAGACCCAGTACTTC. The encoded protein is CASSSNPQRSRETQYF.

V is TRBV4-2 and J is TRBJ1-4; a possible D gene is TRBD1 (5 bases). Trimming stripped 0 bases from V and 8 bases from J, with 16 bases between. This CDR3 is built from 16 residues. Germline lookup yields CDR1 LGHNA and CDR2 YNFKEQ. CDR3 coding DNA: TGTGCCAGCAGCCAAGAATTCGGGGGGTTCAGCGAAAAACTGTTTTTT. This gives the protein CASSQEFGGFSEKLFF.

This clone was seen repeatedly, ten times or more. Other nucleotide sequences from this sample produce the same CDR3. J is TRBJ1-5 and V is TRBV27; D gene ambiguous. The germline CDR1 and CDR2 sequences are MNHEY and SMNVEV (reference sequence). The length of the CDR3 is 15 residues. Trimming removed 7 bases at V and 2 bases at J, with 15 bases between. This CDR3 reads CASIHPERGNQPQHF. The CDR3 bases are TGTGCCAGCATACACCCGGAGAGGGGCAATCAGCCCCAGCATTTT.

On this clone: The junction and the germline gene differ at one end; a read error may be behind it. The CDR3 DNA sequence: TGTGCCAGCAGCTCCCAAAGCTCAGGGGGCTCCTTCAATGAGCAGTTCTTC. As protein: CASSSQSSGGSFNEQFF. The chain recombines TRBV13 with TRBJ2-1; 8 bases agree with TRBD1. Per germline, CDR1 PRHDT and CDR2 FYEKMQ (reference sequence). The CDR3 consists of 17 residues.

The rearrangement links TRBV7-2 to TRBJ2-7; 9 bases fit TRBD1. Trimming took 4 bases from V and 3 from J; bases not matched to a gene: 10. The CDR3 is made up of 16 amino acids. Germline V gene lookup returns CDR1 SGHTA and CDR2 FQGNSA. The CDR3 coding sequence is TGTGCCAGCAGCTCGCCGACGACAGGGGGAATCTACGAGCAGTACTTC. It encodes CASSSPTTGGIYEQYF.

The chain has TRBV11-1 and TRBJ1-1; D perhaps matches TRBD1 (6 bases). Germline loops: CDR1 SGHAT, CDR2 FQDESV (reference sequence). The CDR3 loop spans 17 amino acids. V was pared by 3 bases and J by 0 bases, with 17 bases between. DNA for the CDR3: TGTGCCAGCAGCTTGGCTGGGGGGCTAAGAATGAACACTGAAGCTTTCTTT. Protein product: CASSLAGGLRMNTEAFF.

The chain's CDR3 is CASSPGSGDTQYF. The CDR3 bases are TGTGCCAGCTCACCAGGGTCCGGAGATACGCAGTATTTT. The rearrangement joins TRBV18 to TRBJ2-3; D unresolved. V lost 2 bases and J lost 5, with 8 bases in between. The CDR3 sequence is 13 residues long. The V gene's germline CDR1 is KGHSH and CDR2 LQKENI.

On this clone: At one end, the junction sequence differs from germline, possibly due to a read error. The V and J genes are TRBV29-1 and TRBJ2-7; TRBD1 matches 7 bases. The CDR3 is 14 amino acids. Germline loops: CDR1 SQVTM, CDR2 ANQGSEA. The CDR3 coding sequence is TGCAGCGCTACGACAGGGAGTTTCTCCTACGAGCAGTGCTTC. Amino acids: CSATTGSFSYEQCF.

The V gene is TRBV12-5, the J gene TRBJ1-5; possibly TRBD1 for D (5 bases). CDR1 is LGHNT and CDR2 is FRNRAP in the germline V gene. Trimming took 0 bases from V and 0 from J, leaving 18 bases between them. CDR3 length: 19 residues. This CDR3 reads CASGLVQDGEEYSNQPQHF. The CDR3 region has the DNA TGTGCTAGTGGTTTGGTACAGGATGGTGAGGAATATAGCAATCAGCCCCAGCATTTT.

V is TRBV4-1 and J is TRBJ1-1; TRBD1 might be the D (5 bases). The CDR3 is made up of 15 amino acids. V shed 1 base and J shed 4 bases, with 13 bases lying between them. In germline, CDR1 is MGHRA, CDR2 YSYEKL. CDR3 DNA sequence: TGCGCCAGCAGCCAAGTTGGCGGGGCAAGCACTGAAGCTTTCTTT. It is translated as CASSQVGGASTEAFF.

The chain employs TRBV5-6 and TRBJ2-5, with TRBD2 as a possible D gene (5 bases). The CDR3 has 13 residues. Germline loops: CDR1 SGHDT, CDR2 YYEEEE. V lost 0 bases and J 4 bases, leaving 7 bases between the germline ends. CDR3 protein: CASSLGGSETQYF. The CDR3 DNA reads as TGTGCCAGCAGCTTGGGCGGGTCAGAGACCCAGTACTTC.

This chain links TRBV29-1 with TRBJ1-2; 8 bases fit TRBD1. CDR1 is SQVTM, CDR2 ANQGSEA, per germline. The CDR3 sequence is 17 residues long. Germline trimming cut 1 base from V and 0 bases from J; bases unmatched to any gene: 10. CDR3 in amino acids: CSVEGGTGKHPNYGYTF. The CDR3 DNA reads TGCAGCGTTGAAGGAGGGACAGGAAAACATCCTAACTATGGCTACACCTTC. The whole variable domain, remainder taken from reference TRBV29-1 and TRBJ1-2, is SAVISQKPSRDICQRGTSLTIQCQVDSQVTMMFWYRQQPGQSLTLIATANQGSEATYESGFVIDKFPISRPNLTFSTLTVSNMSPEDSSIYLCSVEGGTGKHPNYGYTFGSGTRLTVV.

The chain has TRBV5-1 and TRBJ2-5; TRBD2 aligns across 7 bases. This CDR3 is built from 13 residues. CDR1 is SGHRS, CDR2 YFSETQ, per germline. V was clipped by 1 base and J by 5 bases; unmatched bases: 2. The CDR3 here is CASSLFGRETQYF. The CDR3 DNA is TGCGCCAGCAGCTTGTTCGGGAGGGAGACCCAGTACTTC. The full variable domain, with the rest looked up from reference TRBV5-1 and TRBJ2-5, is KAGVTQTPRYLIKTRGQQVTLSCSPISGHRSVSWYQQTPGQGLQFLFEYFSETQRNKGNFPGRFSGRQFSNSRSEMNVSTLELGDSALYLCASSLFGRETQYFGPGTRLLVL.

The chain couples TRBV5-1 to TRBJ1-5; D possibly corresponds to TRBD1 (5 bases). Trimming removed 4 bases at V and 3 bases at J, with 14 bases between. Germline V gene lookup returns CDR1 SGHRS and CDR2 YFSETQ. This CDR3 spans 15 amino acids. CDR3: CASSQGDTHNQPQHF. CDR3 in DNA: TGCGCCAGCAGCCAGGGAGACACCCACAATCAGCCCCAGCATTTT.

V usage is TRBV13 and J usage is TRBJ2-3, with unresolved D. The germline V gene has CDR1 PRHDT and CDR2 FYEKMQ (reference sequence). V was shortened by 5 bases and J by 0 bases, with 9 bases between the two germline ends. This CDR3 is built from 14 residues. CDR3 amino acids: CASSGISSTDTQYF. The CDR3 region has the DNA TGTGCCAGCAGCGGGATTTCTAGCACAGATACGCAGTATTTT.

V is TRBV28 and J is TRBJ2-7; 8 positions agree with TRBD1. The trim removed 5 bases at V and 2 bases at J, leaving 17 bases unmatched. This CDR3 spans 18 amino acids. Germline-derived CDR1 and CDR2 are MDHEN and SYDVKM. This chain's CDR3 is CASSAPPWQGAFPYEQYF. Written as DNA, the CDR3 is TGTGCCAGCAGTGCACCCCCCTGGCAGGGGGCGTTTCCCTACGAGCAGTACTTC.

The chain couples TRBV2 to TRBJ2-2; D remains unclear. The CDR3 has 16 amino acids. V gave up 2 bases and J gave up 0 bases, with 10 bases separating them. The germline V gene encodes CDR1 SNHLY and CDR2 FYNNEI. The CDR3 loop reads CASSERPAANTGELFF. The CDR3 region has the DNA TGTGCCAGCAGTGAAAGGCCAGCAGCGAACACCGGGGAGCTGTTTTTT.

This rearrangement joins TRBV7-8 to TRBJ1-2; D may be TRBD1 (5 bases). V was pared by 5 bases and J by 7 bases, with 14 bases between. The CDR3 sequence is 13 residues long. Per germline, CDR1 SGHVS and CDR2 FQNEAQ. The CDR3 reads CASSPGGSGGYTF. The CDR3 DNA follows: TGTGCCAGCAGCCCTGGGGGTTCGGGTGGCTACACCTTC.

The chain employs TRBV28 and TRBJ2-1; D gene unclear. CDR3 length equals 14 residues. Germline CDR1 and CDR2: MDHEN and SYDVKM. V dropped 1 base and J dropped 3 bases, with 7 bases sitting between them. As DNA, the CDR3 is TGTGCCAGCAGTTTATCGGCGGACTACAATGAGCAGTTCTTC. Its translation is CASSLSADYNEQFF.